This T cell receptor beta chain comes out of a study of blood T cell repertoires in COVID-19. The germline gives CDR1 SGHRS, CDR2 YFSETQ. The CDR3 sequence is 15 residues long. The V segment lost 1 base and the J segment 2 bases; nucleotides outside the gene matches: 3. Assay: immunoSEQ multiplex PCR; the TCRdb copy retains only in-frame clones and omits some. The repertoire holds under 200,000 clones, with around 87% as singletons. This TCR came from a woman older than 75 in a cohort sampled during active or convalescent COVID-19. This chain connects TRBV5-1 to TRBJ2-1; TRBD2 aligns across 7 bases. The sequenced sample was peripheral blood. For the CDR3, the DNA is TGCGCCAGCAGCTTGTGGGAGGGAGCCTACAATGAGCAGTTCTTC. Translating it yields CASSLWEGAYNEQFF.